This TCR beta chain was identified during a study of T cell clones after liver transplantation. Assay used: immunoSEQ multiplex PCR; TCRdb lists only in-frame clones, some missing. The table records some 61,000 clones, less than 75% of them present only once. The sequence derives from a human patient who received a liver transplant. Some of these T cells may belong to the graft donor. This specimen consisted of CD4+ T cells from blood, obtained at the 22-month timepoint.

The CDR3 bases are TGTGCCAGCAGCTGGGGCAGAGAGCAGTACTTC. Protein product: CASSWGREQYF. The chain recombines TRBV5-6 with TRBJ2-7; a weak D match, TRBD1 (5 bases). The CDR3 runs to 11 residues. V lost 3 bases, J lost 7 bases, and 8 bases lay in between. Germline assignment: CDR1 SGHDT and CDR2 YYEEEE.